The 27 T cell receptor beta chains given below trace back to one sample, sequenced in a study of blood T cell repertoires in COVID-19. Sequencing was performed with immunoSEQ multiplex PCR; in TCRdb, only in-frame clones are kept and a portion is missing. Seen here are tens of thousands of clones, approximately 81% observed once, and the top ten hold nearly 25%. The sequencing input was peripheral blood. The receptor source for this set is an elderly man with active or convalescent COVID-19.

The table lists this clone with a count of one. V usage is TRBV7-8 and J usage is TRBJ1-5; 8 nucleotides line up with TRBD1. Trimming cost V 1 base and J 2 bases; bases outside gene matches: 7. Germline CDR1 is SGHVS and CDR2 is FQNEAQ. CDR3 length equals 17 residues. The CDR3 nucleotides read TGTGCCAGCAGCTTAGTCCTAACAGGGGGTGGCAATCAGCCCCAGCATTTT. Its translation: CASSLVLTGGGNQPQHF. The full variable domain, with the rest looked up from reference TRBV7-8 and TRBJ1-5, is GAGVSQSPRYKVAKRGQDVALRCDPISGHVSLFWYQQALGQGPEFLTYFQNEAQLDKSGLPSDRFFAERPEGSVSTLKIQRTQQEDSAVYLCASSLVLTGGGNQPQHFGDGTRLSIL.

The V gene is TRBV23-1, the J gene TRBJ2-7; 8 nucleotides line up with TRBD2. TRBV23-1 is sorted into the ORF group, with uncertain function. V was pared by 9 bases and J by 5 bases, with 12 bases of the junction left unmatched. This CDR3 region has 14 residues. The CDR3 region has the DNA TGCGCCAGGCCTTCTCGGGAGGGATGGGACGAGCAGTACTTC. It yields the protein CARPSREGWDEQYF.

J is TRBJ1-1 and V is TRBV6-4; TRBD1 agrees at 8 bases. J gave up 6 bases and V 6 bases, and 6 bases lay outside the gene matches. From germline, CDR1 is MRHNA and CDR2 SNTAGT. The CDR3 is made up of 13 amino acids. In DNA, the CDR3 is TGTGCCAGCAGCCTGACAGGGGTTTCTGAAGCTTTCTTT. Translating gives CASSLTGVSEAFF.

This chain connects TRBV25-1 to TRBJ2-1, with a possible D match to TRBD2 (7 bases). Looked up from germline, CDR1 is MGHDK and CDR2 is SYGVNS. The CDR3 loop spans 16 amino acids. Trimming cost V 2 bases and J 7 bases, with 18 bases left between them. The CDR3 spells CASSEPFGGLGNEQFF. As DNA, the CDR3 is TGTGCCAGCAGTGAACCCTTCGGGGGGCTAGGGAATGAGCAGTTCTTC.

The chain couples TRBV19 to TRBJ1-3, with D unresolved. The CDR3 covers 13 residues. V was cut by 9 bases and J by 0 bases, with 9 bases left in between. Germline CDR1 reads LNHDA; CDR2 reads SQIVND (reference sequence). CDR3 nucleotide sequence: TGTGCCAGCTCGACTAACTCTGGAAACACCATATATTTT. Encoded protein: CASSTNSGNTIYF.

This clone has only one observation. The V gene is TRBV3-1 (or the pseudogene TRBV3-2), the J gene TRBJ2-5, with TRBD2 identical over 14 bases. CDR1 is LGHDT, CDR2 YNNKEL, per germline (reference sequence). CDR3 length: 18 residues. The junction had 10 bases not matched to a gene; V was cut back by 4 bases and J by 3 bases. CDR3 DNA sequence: TGTGCCAGCAGCCCCGGGACTAGCGGGGGCCTCCCCAAAGAGACCCAGTACTTC. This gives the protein CASSPGTSGGLPKETQYF.

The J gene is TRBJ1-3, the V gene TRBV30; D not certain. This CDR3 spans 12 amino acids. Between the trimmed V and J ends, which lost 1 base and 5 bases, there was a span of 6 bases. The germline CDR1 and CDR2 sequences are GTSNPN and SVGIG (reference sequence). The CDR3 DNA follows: TGTGCCTGGAGTGGAGGGAGAAACACCATATATTTT. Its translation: CAWSGGRNTIYF.

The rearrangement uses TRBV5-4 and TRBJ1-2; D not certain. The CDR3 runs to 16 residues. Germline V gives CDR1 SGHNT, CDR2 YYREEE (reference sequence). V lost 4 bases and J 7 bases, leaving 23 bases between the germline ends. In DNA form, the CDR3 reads TGTGCCAGCAGCCCTGGGCGCGGGCTATCCCCGGCTGGCTACACCTTC. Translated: CASSPGRGLSPAGYTF.

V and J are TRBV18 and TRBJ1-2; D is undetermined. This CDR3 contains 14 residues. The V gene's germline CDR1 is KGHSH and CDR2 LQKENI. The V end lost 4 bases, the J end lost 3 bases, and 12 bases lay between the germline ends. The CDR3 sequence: CASSLGPRDYGYTF. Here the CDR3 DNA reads TGTGCCAGCTCACTTGGGCCCCGCGACTATGGCTACACCTTC.

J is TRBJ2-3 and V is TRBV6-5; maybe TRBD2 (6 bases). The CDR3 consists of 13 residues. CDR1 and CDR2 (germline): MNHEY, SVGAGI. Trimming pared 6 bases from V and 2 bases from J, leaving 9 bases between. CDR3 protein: CASRDYTTDTQYF. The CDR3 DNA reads TGTGCCAGCAGGGACTATACCACAGATACGCAGTATTTT.

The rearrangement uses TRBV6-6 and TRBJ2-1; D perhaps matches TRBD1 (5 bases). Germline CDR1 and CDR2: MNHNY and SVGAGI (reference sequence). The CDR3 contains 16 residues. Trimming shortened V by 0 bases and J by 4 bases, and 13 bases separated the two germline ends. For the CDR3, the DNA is TGTGCCAGCAGTTACTCGGGGCAGGTGGGGTACAATGAGCAGTTCTTC. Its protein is CASSYSGQVGYNEQFF.

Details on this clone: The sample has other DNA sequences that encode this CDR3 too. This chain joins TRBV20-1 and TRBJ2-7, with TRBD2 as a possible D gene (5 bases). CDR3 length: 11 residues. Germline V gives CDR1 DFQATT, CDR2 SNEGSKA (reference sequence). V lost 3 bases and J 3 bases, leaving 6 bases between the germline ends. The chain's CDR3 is CSASRGYEQYF. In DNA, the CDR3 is TGCAGTGCTAGTCGGGGCTACGAGCAGTACTTC.

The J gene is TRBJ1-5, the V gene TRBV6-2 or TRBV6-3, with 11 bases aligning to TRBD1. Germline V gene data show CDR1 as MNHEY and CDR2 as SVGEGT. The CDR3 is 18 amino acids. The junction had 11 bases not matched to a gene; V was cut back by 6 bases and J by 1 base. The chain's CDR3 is CASSRLWRTGGSNQPQHF. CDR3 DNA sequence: TGTGCCAGCAGCCGGCTCTGGAGGACAGGGGGCAGCAATCAGCCCCAGCATTTT.

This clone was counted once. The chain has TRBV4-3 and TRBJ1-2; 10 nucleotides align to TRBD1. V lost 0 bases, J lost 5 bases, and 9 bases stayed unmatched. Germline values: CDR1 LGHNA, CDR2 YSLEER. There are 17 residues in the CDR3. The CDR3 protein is CASSQDRFDRGQYGYTF. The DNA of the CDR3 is TGCGCCAGCAGCCAAGATCGGTTCGACAGGGGGCAATATGGCTACACCTTC.

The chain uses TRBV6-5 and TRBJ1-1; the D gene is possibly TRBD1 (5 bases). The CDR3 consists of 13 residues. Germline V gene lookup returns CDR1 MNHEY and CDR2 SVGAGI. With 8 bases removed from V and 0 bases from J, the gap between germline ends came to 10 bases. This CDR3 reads CASQRGMNTEAFF. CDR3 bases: TGTGCCAGCCAAAGGGGAATGAACACTGAAGCTTTCTTT.

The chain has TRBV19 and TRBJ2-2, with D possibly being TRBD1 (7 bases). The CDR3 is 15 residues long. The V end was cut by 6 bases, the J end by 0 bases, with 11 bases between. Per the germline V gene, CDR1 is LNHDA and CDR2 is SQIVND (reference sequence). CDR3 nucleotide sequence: TGTGCCAGTAGGGGGGGACAGCCGAACACCGGGGAGCTGTTTTTT. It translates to CASRGGQPNTGELFF.

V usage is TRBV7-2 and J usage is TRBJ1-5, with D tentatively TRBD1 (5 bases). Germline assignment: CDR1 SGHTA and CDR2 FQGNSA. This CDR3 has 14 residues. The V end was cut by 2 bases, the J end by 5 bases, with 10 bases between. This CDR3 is CASSLRQGDQPQHF. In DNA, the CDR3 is TGTGCCAGCAGCTTACGGCAGGGTGATCAGCCCCAGCATTTT.

The CDR3 DNA sequence: TGTGCCAGCAGTTTGCGTAGCGGGGAGTCTACCACGGTCACCGGGGAGCTGTTTTTT. It specifies CASSLRSGESTTVTGELFF. This rearrangement joins TRBV27 to TRBJ2-2; 8 nucleotides line up with TRBD2. The CDR3 extends over 19 amino acids. V shed 3 bases, J shed 4 bases, and the junction held 16 bases outside the gene matches. Germline V CDR1 and CDR2: MNHEY, SMNVEV (reference sequence).

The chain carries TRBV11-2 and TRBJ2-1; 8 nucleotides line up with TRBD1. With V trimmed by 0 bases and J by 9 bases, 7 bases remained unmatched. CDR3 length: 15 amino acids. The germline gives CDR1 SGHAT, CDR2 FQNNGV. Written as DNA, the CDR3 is TGTGCCAGCAGCTTAGACCTAGCCAGGGGGCGTGAGCAGTTCTTC. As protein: CASSLDLARGREQFF.

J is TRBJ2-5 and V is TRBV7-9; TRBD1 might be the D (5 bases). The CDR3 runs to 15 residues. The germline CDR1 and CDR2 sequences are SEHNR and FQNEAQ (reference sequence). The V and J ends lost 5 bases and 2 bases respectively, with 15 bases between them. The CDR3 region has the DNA TGTGCCAGCAGCCCAGTAAGGGGTCCACAAGAGACCCAGTACTTC. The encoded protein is CASSPVRGPQETQYF.

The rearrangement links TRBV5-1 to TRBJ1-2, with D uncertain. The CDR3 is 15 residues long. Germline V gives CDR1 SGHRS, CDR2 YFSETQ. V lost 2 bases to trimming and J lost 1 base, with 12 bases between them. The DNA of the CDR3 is TGCGCCAGCAGCTTTGCCCCGGGAGGTAACTATGGCTACACCTTC. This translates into CASSFAPGGNYGYTF.

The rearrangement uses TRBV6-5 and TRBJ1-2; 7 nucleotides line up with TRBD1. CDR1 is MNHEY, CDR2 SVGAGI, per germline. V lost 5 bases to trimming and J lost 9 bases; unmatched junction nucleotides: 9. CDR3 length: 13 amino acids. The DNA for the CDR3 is TGTGCCAGCAGTATCAACAGGGGTACGAGCTACACCTTC. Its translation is CASSINRGTSYTF.

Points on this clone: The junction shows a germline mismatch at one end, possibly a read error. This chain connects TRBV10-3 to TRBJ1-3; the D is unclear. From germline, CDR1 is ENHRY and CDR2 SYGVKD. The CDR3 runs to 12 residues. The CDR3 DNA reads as TGTGCCATCAGTGAGTTTGGAGACACCATATATTTT. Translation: CAISEFGDTIYF.

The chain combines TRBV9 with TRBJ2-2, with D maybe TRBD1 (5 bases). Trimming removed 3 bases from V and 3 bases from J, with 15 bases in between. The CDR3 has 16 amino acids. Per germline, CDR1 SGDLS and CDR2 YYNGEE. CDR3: CASSGGVGPYTGELFF. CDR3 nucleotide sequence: TGTGCCAGCAGCGGAGGTGTGGGGCCTTACACCGGGGAGCTGTTTTTT. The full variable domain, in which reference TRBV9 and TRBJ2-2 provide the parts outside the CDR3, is DSGVTQTPKHLITATGQRVTLRCSPRSGDLSVYWYQQSLDQGLQFLIQYYNGEERAKGNILERFSAQQFPDLHSELNLSSLELGDSALYFCASSGGVGPYTGELFFGEGSRLTVL.

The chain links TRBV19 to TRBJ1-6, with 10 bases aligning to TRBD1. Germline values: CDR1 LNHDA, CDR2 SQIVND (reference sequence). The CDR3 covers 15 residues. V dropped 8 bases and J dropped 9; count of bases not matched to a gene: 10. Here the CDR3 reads CASLRDRGSGSPLHF. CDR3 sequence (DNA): TGTGCCAGTCTCCGGGACAGGGGATCGGGTTCACCCCTCCACTTT.

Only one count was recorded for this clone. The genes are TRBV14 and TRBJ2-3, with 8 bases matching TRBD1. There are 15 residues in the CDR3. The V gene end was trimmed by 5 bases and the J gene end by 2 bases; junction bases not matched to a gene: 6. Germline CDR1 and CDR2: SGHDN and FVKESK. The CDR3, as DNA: TGTGCCAGCAGCGCTAACAGGGGGGTCACAGATACGCAGTATTTT. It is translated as CASSANRGVTDTQYF.

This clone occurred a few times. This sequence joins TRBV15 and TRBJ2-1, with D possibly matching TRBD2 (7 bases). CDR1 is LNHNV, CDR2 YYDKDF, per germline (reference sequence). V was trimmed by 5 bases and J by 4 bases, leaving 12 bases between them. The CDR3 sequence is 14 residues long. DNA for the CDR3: TGTGCCACCAGCGTCGGGGGGCCGTACAATGAGCAGTTCTTC. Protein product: CATSVGGPYNEQFF. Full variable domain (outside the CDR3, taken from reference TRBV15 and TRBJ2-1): DAMVIQNPRYQVTQFGKPVTLSCSQTLNHNVMYWYQQKSSQAPKLLFHYYDKDFNNEADTPDNFQSRRPNTSFCFLDIRSPGLGDTAMYLCATSVGGPYNEQFFGPGTRLTVL.